One sample yielded the 13 T cell receptor beta chains listed below, sequenced in a study of blood T cell repertoires in COVID-19. Only in-frame clones appear in the TCRdb table, and some are missing; sequencing was by immunoSEQ multiplex PCR. The table includes some 340,000 clones, more than 90% detected once. Sequencing was carried out using PBMCs or T cells enriched from blood (not recorded which). These receptors came from a woman aged 25 to 39 who had been exposed to COVID-19.

This clone was seen once. V gene TRBV9 combines with J gene TRBJ2-5, with 8 bases lining up with TRBD2. The germline V gene has CDR1 SGDLS and CDR2 YYNGEE. Trimming cost V 0 bases and J 5 bases; bases outside gene matches: 6. This CDR3 has 15 residues. The CDR3 DNA sequence: TGTGCCAGCAGCGTAGCCTCGGGGGGGCTGGAGACCCAGTACTTC. Translation: CASSVASGGLETQYF. The variable domain in full, completed from reference TRBV9 and TRBJ2-5, reads DSGVTQTPKHLITATGQRVTLRCSPRSGDLSVYWYQQSLDQGLQFLIQYYNGEERAKGNILERFSAQQFPDLHSELNLSSLELGDSALYFCASSVASGGLETQYFGPGTRLLVL.

This rearrangement joins TRBV11-3 to TRBJ1-1; TRBD1 might be the D (5 bases). This CDR3 has 13 amino acids. Germline V gene data show CDR1 as SGHNT and CDR2 as YENEEA. V lost 8 bases and J 2 bases, leaving 12 bases between the germline ends. CDR3: CASGAGVNTEAFF. Here the CDR3 DNA reads TGTGCCAGCGGGGCCGGCGTCAACACTGAAGCTTTCTTT.

The chain employs TRBV7-6 and TRBJ1-2; D is perhaps TRBD1 (5 bases). The CDR3 runs 12 residues. V was clipped by 11 bases and J by 1 base, with 11 bases between them. In germline, CDR1 is SGHVS, CDR2 FNYEAQ. The CDR3 loop reads CAAVDSNYGYTF. In DNA, the CDR3 is TGTGCCGCCGTAGACAGTAACTATGGCTACACCTTC.

V and J are TRBV3-1 (or the pseudogene TRBV3-2) and TRBJ1-2; D ambiguous. The CDR3 runs to 13 residues. V was trimmed by 0 bases and J by 8 bases, leaving 10 bases between them. Germline CDR1 and CDR2: LGHDT and YNNKEL (reference sequence). The CDR3 sequence: CASSQDNFRGYTF. The CDR3 DNA reads TGTGCCAGCAGCCAAGACAACTTCCGCGGCTACACCTTC.

The chain employs TRBV27 and TRBJ1-1; no clear D gene. Per germline, CDR1 MNHEY and CDR2 SMNVEV (reference sequence). V lost 0 bases to trimming and J lost 0 bases, with 11 bases between them. This CDR3 comprises 16 residues. CDR3 protein: CASSLSLTHMNTEAFF. The CDR3 DNA is TGTGCCAGCAGTTTATCGTTGACACACATGAACACTGAAGCTTTCTTT.

The genes are TRBV21-1 and TRBJ1-6; TRBD1 reflects the table's D call only, with no check against the DNA. TRBV21-1 is classified as a pseudogene. The CDR3 contains 19 residues. CDR3 nucleotide sequence: TGTGCCAGCAGCAAACCGGAGACAGAGACGAGCTCCTATAATTCACCCCTCCACTTT. Protein sequence: CASSKPETETSSYNSPLHF.

There are a few counts of this clone. V gene TRBV4-1 combines with J gene TRBJ2-2; 14 nucleotides align to TRBD2. J lost 0 bases, V lost 3 bases, and 9 bases had no gene match. Germline V gene sequence: CDR1 MGHRA, CDR2 YSYEKL. The CDR3 runs to 20 residues. CDR3 DNA: TGCGCCAGCAGCCATATCGGACTAGCGGGGGGCCGCCCGAACACCGGGGAGCTGTTTTTT. This encodes CASSHIGLAGGRPNTGELFF.

The V gene is TRBV27, the J gene TRBJ1-6, with D perhaps TRBD1 (6 bases). Germline lookup yields CDR1 MNHEY and CDR2 SMNVEV (reference sequence). V was shortened by 8 bases and J by 9 bases, with 14 bases between the two germline ends. The CDR3 loop spans 13 amino acids. The CDR3 here is CASGYRGASPLHF. CDR3 DNA: TGTGCCAGCGGTTACCGGGGGGCTTCACCCCTCCACTTT.

This rearrangement joins TRBV6-5 to TRBJ1-2; D is ambiguous. Trimming stripped 7 bases from V and 4 bases from J, with 10 bases between. Per germline, CDR1 MNHEY and CDR2 SVGAGI. The CDR3 length is 12 residues. Here the CDR3 DNA reads TGTGCCAGCACTCGGGATTTCTATGGCTACACCTTC. This sequence encodes CASTRDFYGYTF.

The rearrangement joins TRBV25-1 to TRBJ1-6; tentative D call: TRBD1 (5 bases). The ends were cut back, 3 bases at V and 8 bases at J, with 8 bases in the middle. Looked up from germline, CDR1 is MGHDK and CDR2 is SYGVNS. The CDR3 spans 13 residues. The CDR3 loop reads CASSDRVDSPLHF. In DNA form, the CDR3 reads TGTGCCAGCAGTGACAGGGTAGATTCACCCCTCCACTTT. Filled out from reference TRBV25-1 and TRBJ1-6, the complete variable domain reads EADIYQTPRYLVIGTGKKITLECSQTMGHDKMYWYQQDPGMELHLIHYSYGVNSTEKGDLSSESTVSRIRTEHFPLTLESARPSHTSQYLCASSDRVDSPLHFGNGTRLTVT.

This chain links TRBV11-2 with TRBJ2-2; no clear D gene. CDR3 size: 15 residues. The germline V and J ends were trimmed by 8 bases and 5 bases, with 18 bases remaining between them. The germline CDR1 and CDR2 sequences are SGHAT and FQNNGV. The DNA of the CDR3 is TGTGCCAGCGGGTGGGTTATGGCCGGGACCGGGGAGCTGTTTTTT. It codes for CASGWVMAGTGELFF. The whole variable domain, remainder taken from reference TRBV11-2 and TRBJ2-2, is EAGVAQSPRYKIIEKRQSVAFWCNPISGHATLYWYQQILGQGPKLLIQFQNNGVVDDSQLPKDRFSAERLKGVDSTLKIQPAKLEDSAVYLCASGWVMAGTGELFFGEGSRLTVL.

The chain carries TRBV4-3 and TRBJ1-2; D is unresolved. CDR3 length: 14 residues. CDR1 is LGHNA, CDR2 YSLEER, per germline. Deletions cut 7 bases from V and 8 bases from J, with 20 bases between. This chain's CDR3 is CASNRWGELRGYTF. For the CDR3, the DNA is TGCGCCAGCAACCGTTGGGGAGAGCTGCGGGGCTACACCTTC.

This chain links TRBV11-2 with TRBJ2-3, with D tentatively TRBD2 (7 bases). CDR1 SGHAT and CDR2 FQNNGV come from the germline V gene. Trimming pared 0 bases from V and 3 bases from J, leaving 13 bases between. The CDR3 runs 16 residues. The CDR3 loop is CASSLDLGGRTDTQYF. CDR3 coding DNA: TGTGCCAGCAGCTTAGATCTGGGGGGGCGGACAGATACGCAGTATTTT. Together with reference TRBV11-2 and TRBJ2-3, the CDR3 gives the full variable domain: EAGVAQSPRYKIIEKRQSVAFWCNPISGHATLYWYQQILGQGPKLLIQFQNNGVVDDSQLPKDRFSAERLKGVDSTLKIQPAKLEDSAVYLCASSLDLGGRTDTQYFGPGTRLTVL.